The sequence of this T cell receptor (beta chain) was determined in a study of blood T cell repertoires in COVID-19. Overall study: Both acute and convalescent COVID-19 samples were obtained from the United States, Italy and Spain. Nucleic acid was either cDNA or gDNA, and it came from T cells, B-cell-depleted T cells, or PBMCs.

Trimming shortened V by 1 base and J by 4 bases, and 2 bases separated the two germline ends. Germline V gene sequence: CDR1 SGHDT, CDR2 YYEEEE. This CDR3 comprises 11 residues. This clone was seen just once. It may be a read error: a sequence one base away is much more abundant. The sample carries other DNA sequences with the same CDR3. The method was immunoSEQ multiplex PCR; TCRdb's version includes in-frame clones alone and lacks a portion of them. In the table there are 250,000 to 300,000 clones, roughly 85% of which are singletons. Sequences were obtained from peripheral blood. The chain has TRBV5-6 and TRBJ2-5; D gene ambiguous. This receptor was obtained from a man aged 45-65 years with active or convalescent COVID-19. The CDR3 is CASSLRETQYF. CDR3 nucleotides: TGTGCCAGCAGCTTGCGAGAGACCCAGTACTTC.